This is a list of T cell receptor beta chains from one sample in a study of T cells after somatic rescue of genetic block. Produced via immunoSEQ multiplex PCR; TCRdb's table is partial and in-frame only. The data contain about 16,000 clones, 72% of them seen just once; the ten biggest clones take up around 14%. What was sequenced was peripheral blood mononuclear cells (PBMCs). Receptor source: a boy aged 5 to 17. CDR3s leave out the opening cysteine and the closing phenylalanine or tryptophan.

TRBJ2-3 | TRBV18 | ASSLRGGSLSTDTQY
TRBJ2-2 | TRBV11-3 | ASSWATGELF
TRBJ1-4 | TRBV5-1 | ASSYGQGGGQNEKLF
TRBJ1-6 | TRBV25-1 | ASSEYRDSPLH
TRBJ2-7 | TRBV23-1 | ASSRPPGTGDYEQY
TRBJ2-7 | TRBV18 | ASSPRGREQY
TRBJ2-3 | TRBV10-1 | ASSAIAGVADTQY
TRBJ1-6 | TRBV6-5 | ASSYEGSYNSPLH
TRBJ2-1 | TRBV7-3 | ASSLRPVRAGWDNEQF
TRBJ2-5 | TRBV7-9 | ASSLQGETQY
TRBJ2-7 | TRBV2 | ASSAGHYYEQY
TRBJ2-1 | TRBV19 | ASSIIGFSYNEQF
TRBJ2-7 | TRBV15 | ATSRDPGRAEQY
TRBJ2-7 | TRBV10-3 | AIGLADSYEQY